The text below deals with one T cell receptor beta chain. Each CDR3 protein is one row after TCRdb ran MiXCR on the RT-PCR reads. Of over 130,000 distinct CDR3 sequences listed, approximately 40% are singletons. These data belong to a study of patients and donors after allogeneic stem cell transplantation. Germline CDR1 reads MNHEY; CDR2 reads SMNVEV (reference sequence). The CDR3 length is 13 residues. The V end was cut by 5 bases, the J end by 0 bases, with 7 bases between. This chain uses TRBV27 with TRBJ2-5; D ambiguous. The sample was blood, either unsorted or a sorted T cell fraction (not recorded which). This sequence originates from a human donor who was either an allogeneic HSCT recipient or a stem cell or donor lymphocyte infusion donor (not recorded which). It is not recorded whose cells these are; they may come from a transplant donor. Here the CDR3 reads CASSPQYQETQYF. The CDR3 DNA reads TGTGCCAGCAGTCCCCAGTACCAAGAGACCCAGTACTTC.